Included here is one T cell receptor beta chain sequence, with context. No antigen is known for it. Measured with immunoSEQ multiplex PCR; TCRdb has only the in-frame clones, and not every one. In the table there are 110,000 or so clones, approximately 90% of which are singletons. J gave up 4 bases and V 0 bases, and 4 bases lay outside the gene matches. CDR1 and CDR2 from the germline V gene are LGHNA and YSLEER. The CDR3 contains 15 residues. This sample is part of a study of identifying expanded T cells in peripheral blood. Collection occurred without any documented infections or immune events in donors. Study observations and caveats: Two-week clone count variance significantly increased as total template count grew. Differentially abundant clones: 0.95 to 1.5 between replicates, approximately 16 at about two weeks, roughly 18 at four.

Sequenced: blood. The V gene is TRBV4-3, the J gene TRBJ2-3, with 7 nucleotides matching TRBD2. The clonotype comes from a person aged 18 to 70 in good health. Here the CDR3 reads CASSQDRGEPDTQYF. As DNA, the CDR3 is TGCGCCAGCAGCCAAGATCGGGGGGAGCCAGATACGCAGTATTTT.